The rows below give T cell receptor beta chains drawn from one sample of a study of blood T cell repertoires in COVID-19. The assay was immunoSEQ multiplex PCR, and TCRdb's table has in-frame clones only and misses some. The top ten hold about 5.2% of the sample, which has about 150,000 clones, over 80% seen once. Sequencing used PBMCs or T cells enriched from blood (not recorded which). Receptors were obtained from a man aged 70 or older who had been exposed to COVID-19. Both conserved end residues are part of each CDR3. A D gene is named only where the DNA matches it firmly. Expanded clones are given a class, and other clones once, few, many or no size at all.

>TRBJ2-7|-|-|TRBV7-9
CASSLDRSNYEQYF
TGTGCCAGCAGCTTAGACCGGAGTAATTACGAGCAGTACTTC
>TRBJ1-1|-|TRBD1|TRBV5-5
CASSYVFWGQGSGTEAFF
TGTGCCAGCAGCTACGTTTTTTGGGGACAGGGTTCGGGCACTGAAGCTTTCTTT
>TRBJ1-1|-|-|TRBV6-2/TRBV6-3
CASSYSIGVREGTEAFF
TGTGCCAGCAGTTACTCGATCGGCGTCAGGGAGGGCACTGAAGCTTTCTTT
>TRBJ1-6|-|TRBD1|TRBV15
CATSQGQGNYNSPLHF
TGTGCCACCAGCCAGGGACAGGGCAATTATAATTCACCCCTCCACTTT
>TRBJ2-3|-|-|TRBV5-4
CASSLVGLGTDTQYF
TGTGCCAGCAGCTTGGTGGGGCTAGGTACAGATACGCAGTATTTT
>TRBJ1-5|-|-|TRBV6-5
CASSSGTNPRQPQHF
TGTGCCAGCAGTTCCGGGACAAATCCCCGGCAGCCCCAGCATTTT
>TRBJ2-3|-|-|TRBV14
CASSYTGNTQYF
TGTGCCAGCAGCTACACGGGGAATACGCAGTATTTT
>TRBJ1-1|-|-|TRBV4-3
CASSQEGQREMNTEAFF
TGCGCCAGCAGCCAAGAGGGGCAGCGGGAGATGAACACTGAAGCTTTCTTT
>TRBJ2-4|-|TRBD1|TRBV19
CATSRQGGKNIQYF
TGTGCCACATCTCGACAGGGGGGCAAAAACATTCAGTACTTC
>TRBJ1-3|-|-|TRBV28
CASSFIGVSGNTIYF
TGTGCCAGCAGTTTCATCGGGGTTTCTGGAAACACCATATATTTT
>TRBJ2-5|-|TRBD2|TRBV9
CASSVDGGREETQYF
TGTGCCAGCAGCGTAGATGGCGGGAGGGAAGAGACCCAGTACTTC
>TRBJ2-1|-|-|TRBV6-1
CASSEFGQPPYNEQFF
TGTGCCAGCAGTGAATTCGGACAGCCCCCCTACAATGAGCAGTTCTTC
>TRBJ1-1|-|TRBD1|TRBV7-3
CASSVTGTGGEAFF
TGTGCCAGCAGCGTTACCGGGACAGGGGGTGAGGCTTTCTTT
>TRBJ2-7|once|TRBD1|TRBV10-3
CAISDAGQGTEQYF
TGTGCCATCAGTGATGCGGGACAGGGAACCGAGCAGTACTTC
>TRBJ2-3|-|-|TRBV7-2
CASSKDFSTDTQYF
TGTGCCAGCAGTAAGGACTTCTCCACAGATACGCAGTATTTT
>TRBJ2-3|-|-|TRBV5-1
CASSSITDTQYF
TGCGCCAGCAGCTCAATCACAGATACGCAGTATTTT
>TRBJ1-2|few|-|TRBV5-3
CARSPDSGFPPGGNYGYTF
TGTGCCAGAAGCCCCGACAGTGGCTTCCCCCCGGGGGGTAACTATGGCTACACCTTC
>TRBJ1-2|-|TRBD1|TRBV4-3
CASSLSGTGGGYGYTF
TGCGCCAGCAGCCTCTCCGGGACAGGGGGCGGCTATGGCTACACCTTC
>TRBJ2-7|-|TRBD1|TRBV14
CASSRGGSSYEQYF
TGTGCCAGCAGCCGAGGGGGCAGCTCCTACGAGCAGTACTTC
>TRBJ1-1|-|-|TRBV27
CASSLRTASNTEAFF
TGTGCCAGCAGTTTACGGACAGCTTCGAACACTGAAGCTTTCTTT
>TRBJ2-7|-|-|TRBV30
CAWSVMGAHEQYF
TGTGCCTGGAGTGTAATGGGGGCGCACGAGCAGTACTTC
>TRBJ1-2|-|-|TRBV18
CASSLPGTGIYGYTF
TGTGCCAGCTCACTCCCAGGAACAGGGATCTATGGCTACACCTTC
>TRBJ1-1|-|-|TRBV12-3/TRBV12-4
CASSSPIQGQAFF
TGTGCCAGCAGCTCCCCGATCCAGGGTCAAGCTTTCTTT
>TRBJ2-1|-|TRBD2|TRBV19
CASSDGTRDEQFF
TGTGCCAGTAGTGACGGGACTAGGGATGAGCAGTTCTTC
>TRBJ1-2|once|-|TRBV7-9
CASSLAIQGHYGYTF
TGTGCCAGCAGCTTAGCCATACAGGGACACTATGGCTACACCTTC
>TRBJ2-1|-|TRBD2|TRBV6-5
CASTLARGGPNEQFF
TGTGCCAGCACCCTCGCACGGGGGGGGCCGAATGAGCAGTTCTTC
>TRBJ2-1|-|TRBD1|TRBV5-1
CATSGDRGYNEQFF
TGCGCCACCTCTGGGGACAGAGGTTACAATGAGCAGTTCTTC
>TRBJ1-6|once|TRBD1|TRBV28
CASSSGDRVNSPLHF
TGTGCCAGCAGTTCTGGGGACAGGGTTAATTCACCCCTCCACTTT
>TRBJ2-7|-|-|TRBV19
CASSIRRIPTEQYF
TGTGCCAGTAGTATTCGGAGGATCCCGACCGAGCAGTACTTC
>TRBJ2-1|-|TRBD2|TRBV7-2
CASSSSGDAYNEQFF
TGTGCCAGCAGCTCTAGCGGGGACGCCTACAATGAGCAGTTCTTC
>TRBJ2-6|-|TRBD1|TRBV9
CASSSGGAGANVLTF
TGTGCCAGCAGTTCAGGGGGCGCTGGGGCCAACGTCCTGACTTTC
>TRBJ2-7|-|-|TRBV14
CASSHYDALQGYEQYF
TGTGCCAGCAGCCATTATGATGCCCTACAGGGATACGAGCAGTACTTC
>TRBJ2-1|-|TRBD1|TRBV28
CASSFGGTGAYNEQFF
TGTGCCAGCAGTTTCGGTGGGACAGGGGCCTACAATGAGCAGTTCTTC
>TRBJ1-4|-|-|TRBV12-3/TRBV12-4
CASGLAGEEKLFF
TGTGCCAGCGGGCTGGCAGGGGAGGAAAAACTGTTTTTT
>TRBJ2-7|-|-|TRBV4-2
CASSQSGLQNYEQYF
TGTGCCAGCAGCCAATCGGGACTGCAGAACTACGAGCAGTACTTC
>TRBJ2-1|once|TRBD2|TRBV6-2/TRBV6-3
CASSADRLAGWDEQFF
TGTGCCAGCAGTGCCGACCGACTAGCGGGGTGGGATGAGCAGTTCTTC
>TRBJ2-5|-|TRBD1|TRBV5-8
CASSLALSSGGVGETQYF
TGTGCCAGCAGCTTGGCCCTGTCTTCAGGGGGCGTCGGAGAGACCCAGTACTTC
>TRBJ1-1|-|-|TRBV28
CASPPQGSWNTEAFF
TGTGCCAGCCCTCCCCAGGGTTCTTGGAACACTGAAGCTTTCTTT
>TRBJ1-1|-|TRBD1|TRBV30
CAWRGRGITEAFF
TGTGCCTGGAGGGGCAGGGGGATCACTGAAGCTTTCTTT
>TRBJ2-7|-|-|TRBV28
CASILQGSYEQYF
TGTGCCAGCATCCTACAGGGATCCTACGAGCAGTACTTC
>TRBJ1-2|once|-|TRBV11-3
CASTKQVPRGYGYTF
TGTGCCAGCACAAAACAGGTACCAAGAGGCTATGGCTACACCTTC